The T cell receptor (beta chain) described here comes from a study of technical replicates of blood from four donors (dated by TCRdb to 2016 to 2017). Remarks on this clone: The specificity of this receptor is unknown. One junction end disagrees with the germline gene, perhaps due to a read error.

Library preparation employed the immunoSEQ multiplex PCR assay. The source is immuneACCESS, and TCRdb retained only in-frame sequences with V and J called. Part of the clones is not carried over; for the studies checked, unresolved V genes explain less than half of this, and the remainder is unexplained. The sample table holds about 100,000 clones, of which under 97% were seen once. Roughly 0.22% of the sample comes from the top ten. The germline V gene (reference sequence) provides CDR1 SSHAT and CDR2 FNYEAQ. Its CDR3 holds 14 amino acids, cysteine through phenylalanine. Only the CDR3 region is kept as DNA, spanning 42 bases read in frame from base 1.

The specimen sequenced was T cells isolated from PBMCs. This TCR came from a human donor in good health. This chain joins TRBV7-7 to TRBJ2-2, with TRBD1 identical over 8 junction bases. The CDR3 region: CASRQGSNTGELFF. The DNA reads as follows: TGTGCTAGCAGACAGGGGTCCAACACCGGGGAGCTGTTTTTT.